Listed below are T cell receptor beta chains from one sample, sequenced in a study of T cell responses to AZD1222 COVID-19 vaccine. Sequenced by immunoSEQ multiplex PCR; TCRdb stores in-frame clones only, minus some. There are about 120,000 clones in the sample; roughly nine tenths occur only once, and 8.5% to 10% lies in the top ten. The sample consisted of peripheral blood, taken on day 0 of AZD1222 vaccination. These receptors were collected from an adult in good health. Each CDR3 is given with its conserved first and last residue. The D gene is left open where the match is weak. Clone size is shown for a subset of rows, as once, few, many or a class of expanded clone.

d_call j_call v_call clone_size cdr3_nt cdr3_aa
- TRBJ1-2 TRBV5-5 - TGTGCCAGCAGCTTCCGGGACGGAAGCTACACCTTC CASSFRDGSYTF
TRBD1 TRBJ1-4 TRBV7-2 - TGTGCCAGCAGCTTCCGGGACAGTCGGCGCTTCGGAGAAAAACTGTTTTTT CASSFRDSRRFGEKLFF
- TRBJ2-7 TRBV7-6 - TGTGCCAGCAGCGTAAAGGGTAACTCCTACGAGCAGTACTTC CASSVKGNSYEQYF
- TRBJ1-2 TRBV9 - TGTGCCAGCAGCGTAGAGGCCAGCGCGGGCTATGGCTACACCTTC CASSVEASAGYGYTF
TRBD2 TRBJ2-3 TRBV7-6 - TGTGCCAGCAGTGGACTAGCGTCTAGCACAGATACGCAGTATTTT CASSGLASSTDTQYF
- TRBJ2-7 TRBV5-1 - TGCGCCAGCAGCTTATCCCACTCCTACGAGCAGTACTTC CASSLSHSYEQYF
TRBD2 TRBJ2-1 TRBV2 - TGTGCCAGCAGGGCAATAGCGGGCTATGAGCAGTTCTTC CASRAIAGYEQFF
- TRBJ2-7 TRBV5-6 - TGTGCCAGCAGCTTGGGTTCTTCAGGGGCTTACGAGCAGTACTTC CASSLGSSGAYEQYF
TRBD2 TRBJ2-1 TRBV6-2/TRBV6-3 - TGTGCCAGCAGTTACGGGCCGGGACTAGCGGGAGCTGGTCGATACAATGAGCAGTTCTTC CASSYGPGLAGAGRYNEQFF
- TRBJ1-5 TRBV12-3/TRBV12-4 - TGTGCCAGCAGCTCGGACACACAGCCCCAGCATTTT CASSSDTQPQHF
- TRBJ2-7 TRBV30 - TGTGCCTGGAGTGAAGTACTATACGAGCAGTACTTC CAWSEVLYEQYF
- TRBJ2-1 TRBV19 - TGTGCCAGTAGTATCGGCCAGTACAATGAGCAGTTCTTC CASSIGQYNEQFF
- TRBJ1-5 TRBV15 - TGTGCCACCAGCATGCTAACGAATCAGCCCCAGCATTTT CATSMLTNQPQHF
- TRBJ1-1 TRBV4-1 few TGCGCCAGCAGCTCTCCCCCGGGCACTGAAGCTTTCTTT CASSSPPGTEAFF
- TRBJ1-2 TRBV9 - TGTGCCAGCAGCGTAGATGGCTATGGCTACACCTTC CASSVDGYGYTF
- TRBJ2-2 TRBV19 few TGTGCCAGCGGCCTCTCCCGAAGCACGAACACCGGGGAGCTGTTTTTT CASGLSRSTNTGELFF
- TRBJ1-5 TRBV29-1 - TGCAGCGTTGAAGAGGGGAACAATCAGCCCCAGCATTTT CSVEEGNNQPQHF
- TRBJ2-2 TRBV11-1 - TGTGCCAGCAGCTCTGACTACAACACCGGGGAGCTGTTTTTT CASSSDYNTGELFF
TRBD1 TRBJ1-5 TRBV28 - TGTGCCAGCAGACCCCGGACAGGGGGTTTCAATCAGCCCCAGCATTTT CASRPRTGGFNQPQHF
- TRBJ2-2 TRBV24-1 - TGTGCCACCAGTGATTTGTGGGGGACCGGGGAGCTGTTTTTT CATSDLWGTGELFF
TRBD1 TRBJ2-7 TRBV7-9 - TGTGCCAGCGGGTTAGGGGACAGGGTCCACGAGCAGTACTTC CASGLGDRVHEQYF
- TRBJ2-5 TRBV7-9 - TGTGCCAGCAGCTCCGGGAGCGGGACAGCACAAGAGACCCAGTACTTC CASSSGSGTAQETQYF
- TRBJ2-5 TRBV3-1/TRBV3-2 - TGTGCCAGCAGCCAAGAAGGGATAGCGGTAGAGACCCAGTACTTC CASSQEGIAVETQYF
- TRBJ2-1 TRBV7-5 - TGTGCCAGAAGAATTTACCGACCCGGGACTAGCGGGGGGGATTGCGATGAGCAGTTCTTC CARRIYRPGTSGGDCDEQFF
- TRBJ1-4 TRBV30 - TGTGCCTGGAGTGTACGGTCCGGGCCAACTAATGAAAAACTGTTTTTT CAWSVRSGPTNEKLFF
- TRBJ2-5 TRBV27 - TGTGCCAGCAGCCGATCGACAGGTGGGGGGGAGACCCAGTACTTC CASSRSTGGGETQYF
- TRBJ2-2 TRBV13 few TGTGCCAGCACCCGGGTCACCGGGGAGCTGTTTTTT CASTRVTGELFF
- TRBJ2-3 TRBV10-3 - TGTGCCATCAGTGAGTCGCACAGGTCGGAGGATACGCAGTATTTT CAISESHRSEDTQYF